This TCR beta chain was captured by sequencing in a study of T cell responses to AZD1222 COVID-19 vaccine (dated by TCRdb to the early 2020s). Turning to the overall study: TCR sequencing covered more than 230 trial participants: 200 to 220 given two doses of AZD1222 and about 26 given two doses of MenACWY control vaccine. Trial participants were enrolled into age subgroups of 18-55, 56-69 and 70-plus years, which contained approximately 150, 28 and 58 TCR-sequenced participants, respectively.

What the time point label conveys for this sample: about 28 days (+/-7) after the second vaccine dose. AZD1222 recipients given second doses at about 4 weeks or at about 12 weeks were pooled, since spike-specific TCR depth and breadth were not found to differ between the two schedules. Samples from vaccinated people were obtained from the UK trials COV001 and COV002, which included a single-blind randomized controlled phase 2/3 trial of AZD1222 (ChAdOx1 nCoV-19) in healthy adults. For TCRbeta chain sequencing, PBMC samples were collected from trial participants at day 0 and at day 28 after the second dose. What the authors observed across the whole study: The vaccine-associated CD4 TCRs covered the entire spike protein, and the dominant responses fell in regions 160-218 and 743-854. The 56-69-year group was small, and its depth increase did not reach significance, likely because of low power. Conclusions about previously exposed vaccinees are limited, since just 6 or 7 AZD1222 recipients were seropositive for SARS-CoV-2 at baseline. Participants were mostly white British, with more females than males. The authors suggested clonal diversity may have been underestimated. No day 14 peak-response samples were available, so repertoires were characterized only after the peak T cell response. A significant rise in spike-specific TCR breadth and depth was observed after two AZD1222 doses relative to day 0 and relative to MenACWY recipients. Nearly half of unique spike-specific TCRs reportedly recognized epitopes outside regions mutated in the B.1.351 and B.1.1.7 variants.

The CDR3 regions of human TCRbeta chains were analyzed by immunosequencing. In the authors' own workflow: Repertoire TCRs were checked for matches against a reference library of SARS-CoV-2-specific TCRs that had been generated using the MIRA antigen-specificity platform. Breadth was defined as the fraction of unique TCRs that were SARS-CoV-2-associated, and depth was defined as the fraction of total T cells that were SARS-CoV-2-associated. Using the MIRA data, each spike-specific TCR was mapped to the spike region that the TCR reacts to and placed in a CD4 or CD8 class. Log10-transformed breadth and depth values were compared by one-way ANOVA with Sidak's multiple comparisons tests. Held by TCRdb, this immuneACCESS table contains in-frame sequences only and omits some clones. Under half of the omission traces to an unresolved V gene where checked; the cause of the rest is unknown. The DNA gave D and trimming, while V, J and clone size come from that table. The sample includes some 190,000 clones, with nearly 95% observed a single time. More than 1.5% of the sample comes from the top ten.

About this clone: No antigen is known for it. Base-call qualities are not available, and no considerably larger clone is one nucleotide away.

The TCR comes from an adult who received the AZD1222 COVID-19 vaccine. The sample consisted of peripheral blood, taken 28 days after the second AZD1222 dose.

The DNA is TGTGCCAGCAGTGAGGGGGACAGGTATAATCAGCCCCAGCATTTT. Its protein reads: CASSEGDRYNQPQHF. The V gene is TRBV6-1 and the J gene is TRBJ1-5; 8 of the junction bases match TRBD1. CDR1 is given as MNHNS and CDR2 as SASEGT, both from the germline V gene. From cysteine to phenylalanine, the CDR3 is 15 amino acids long. Just the 45-base CDR3 DNA is kept, in frame starting at base 1. The germline V end is reduced by 3 bases and the J end by 4 bases; junction bases left unmatched: 5.